This passage covers 23 T cell receptor beta chains from one sample sequenced in a study of type 1 regulatory T cells. TCRdb ran MiXCR on the reads and lists one entry per CDR3 protein. The table lists some 90,000 distinct CDR3 sequences, about a third of them singletons. Sequenced: CD4+ T cells, either the whole sample or a sorted fraction (not recorded which). The receptors were gathered from a human donor in good health.

The chain carries TRBV6-5 and TRBJ2-1; D unclear. The CDR3 spans 13 residues. V was pared by 3 bases and J by 4 bases, with 7 bases between. CDR1 is MNHEY, CDR2 SVGAGI, per germline. CDR3: CASSYSKYNEQFF. The CDR3 DNA reads TGTGCCAGCAGTTATTCCAAATACAATGAGCAGTTCTTC.

This clonotype was seen ten or more times. The V and J genes are TRBV6-5 and TRBJ2-2; 13 positions agree with TRBD2. V trimming: 0 bases; J trimming: 2 bases; junction bases outside the gene matches: 6. This CDR3 is built from 19 residues. Germline V lookup: CDR1 MNHEY, CDR2 SVGAGI. CDR3 nucleotides: TGTGCCAGCAGTTACTCGATCGGACTAGCGGGAGCTAACACCGGGGAGCTGTTTTTT. Its protein is CASSYSIGLAGANTGELFF.

J is TRBJ2-2 and V is TRBV5-6; D is tentatively TRBD1 or TRBD2 (5 bases each). Deletions cut 4 bases from V and 7 bases from J, with 23 bases between. Germline V gives CDR1 SGHDT, CDR2 YYEEEE. The CDR3 extends over 17 amino acids. The CDR3 is CASSPLGFSWGSGELFF. The CDR3 DNA sequence: TGTGCCAGCAGCCCCCTTGGCTTTAGCTGGGGGAGCGGGGAGCTGTTTTTT.

The chain combines TRBV7-2 with TRBJ2-7; tentatively, D is TRBD2 (6 bases). The V end was cut by 0 bases, the J end by 7 bases, with 16 bases between. The CDR3 extends over 15 amino acids. Germline V CDR1 and CDR2: SGHTA, FQGNSA. This CDR3 is CASSLALGSRGEQYF. The CDR3 DNA reads TGTGCCAGCAGCTTAGCGCTCGGGAGTCGGGGGGAGCAGTACTTC.

To note about this clonotype: A clone one base away is much larger, so this may be a read error. The gene calls are TRBV28 and TRBJ1-2; 8 positions agree with TRBD1. Trimming cost V 5 bases and J 10 bases; bases outside gene matches: 9. This CDR3 has 13 residues. Germline lookup yields CDR1 MDHEN and CDR2 SYDVKM. This CDR3 reads CASSDRGRHVYTF. CDR3 bases: TGTGCCAGCAGTGACAGGGGTCGTCATGTCTACACCTTC.

This chain links TRBV29-1 with TRBJ2-5; 9 nucleotides agree with TRBD2. With 7 bases clipped from V and 1 base from J, the junction kept 4 bases outside the gene matches. Germline V CDR1 and CDR2: SQVTM, ANQGSEA. The CDR3 contains 13 residues. CDR3 bases: TGCAGCGCAATGACTAGCGGCCAAGAGACCCAGTACTTC. Translated: CSAMTSGQETQYF.

The chain carries TRBV20-1 and TRBJ2-1; 11 nucleotides match TRBD2. V shed 5 bases, J shed 8 bases, and the junction held 8 bases outside the gene matches. Germline CDR1 DFQATT, CDR2 SNEGSKA (reference sequence). This CDR3 contains 14 residues. Written as DNA, the CDR3 is TGCAGTGCTGGAGGAACTAGCGGGAGAGATGAGCAGTTCTTC. Translation gives CSAGGTSGRDEQFF.

The chain joins TRBV18 to TRBJ2-7; 12 positions match TRBD1. The CDR3 is 17 residues long. The V and J ends lost 4 bases and 5 bases, in that order; junction bases with no gene match: 12. In germline, CDR1 is KGHSH, CDR2 LQKENI. The CDR3 DNA reads TGTGCCAGCTCACTACTCAATACGGGACAGGGGGCAAACGAGCAGTACTTC. It specifies CASSLLNTGQGANEQYF.

The chain uses TRBV29-1 and TRBJ2-2, with D uncertain. The germline V gene encodes CDR1 SQVTM and CDR2 ANQGSEA. CDR3 length: 16 amino acids. V lost 4 bases to trimming and J lost 0 bases, with 15 bases between them. The CDR3 is CSVVGVHPANTGELFF. The CDR3 bases are TGCAGCGTTGTAGGTGTACACCCCGCGAACACCGGGGAGCTGTTTTTT.

This rearrangement joins TRBV7-2 to TRBJ2-1; 7 bases line up with TRBD2. Trimming cost V 2 bases and J 9 bases; bases outside gene matches: 7. The CDR3 totals 14 residues. Germline lookup yields CDR1 SGHTA and CDR2 FQGNSA. In DNA form, the CDR3 reads TGTGCCAGCAGCTTAATCGACGGCGGGGGTGAGCAGTTCTTC. Translated, it gives CASSLIDGGGEQFF.

The sample holds a few counts of this clonotype. DNA for the CDR3: TGTGCCAGCAGCTTACCTAGCCAGTGGATCCAAGAGACCCAGTACTTC. This gives the protein CASSLPSQWIQETQYF. The chain combines TRBV7-2 with TRBJ2-5, with D possibly TRBD2 on 5 matching bases. V lost 2 bases and J lost 1, with 14 bases in between. Germline V gene data show CDR1 as SGHTA and CDR2 as FQGNSA. The CDR3 length is 16 residues.

The chain links TRBV3-1 to TRBJ2-3; 12 nucleotides align to TRBD1. V was pared by 5 bases and J by 6 bases, with 9 bases of the junction left unmatched. The germline gives CDR1 LGHDT, CDR2 YNNKEL (reference sequence). The CDR3 is 16 residues long. CDR3 loop: CASSTMGQGARDTQYF. CDR3 nucleotides: TGTGCCAGCAGCACAATGGGACAGGGGGCAAGGGATACGCAGTATTTT.

This clonotype was seen only a few times. The V and J genes are TRBV5-1 and TRBJ2-7; no definite D call. Germline lookup yields CDR1 SGHRS and CDR2 YFSETQ. V was clipped by 0 bases and J by 3 bases, with 10 bases between them. The CDR3 totals 14 residues. CDR3 sequence: CASSLDDTRYEQYF. The CDR3 DNA reads TGCGCCAGCAGCTTGGACGACACCCGCTACGAGCAGTACTTC.

In its sample, this clonotype was seen a few times. The genes are TRBV4-3 and TRBJ2-2, with D tentatively TRBD2 (5 bases). Trimming left V 0 bases short and J 5 bases short, with 16 bases between. This CDR3 is 17 amino acids long. Germline V gives CDR1 LGHNA, CDR2 YSLEER. The CDR3 reads CASSQEGLGLATGELFF. DNA for the CDR3: TGCGCCAGCAGCCAAGAAGGTCTGGGCCTAGCAACCGGGGAGCTGTTTTTT.

The rearrangement joins TRBV3-1 to TRBJ2-5, with D tentatively TRBD1 or TRBD2 (5 bases each). The length of the CDR3 is 12 residues. The V end was cut by 7 bases, the J end by 5 bases, with 11 bases between. Germline CDR1 reads LGHDT; CDR2 reads YNNKEL (reference sequence). The CDR3 loop reads CASKLGTETQYF. The CDR3 region has the DNA TGTGCCAGCAAATTGGGGACGGAGACCCAGTACTTC.

Regarding this clonotype: Sequence at one end of the junction differs from germline and may be a read error. This rearrangement joins TRBV3-1 to TRBJ2-4; D is perhaps TRBD1 or TRBD2 (5 bases each). This CDR3 region has 14 residues. The V gene's germline CDR1 is LGHDT and CDR2 YNNKEL (reference sequence). CDR3 amino acids: CAGSHSMRGHIQYF. The CDR3 nucleotides are TGTGCCGGCAGCCATTCCATGAGGGGACACATTCAGTACTTC.

The chain uses TRBV5-1 and TRBJ2-7; D unclear. V was cut by 1 base and J by 6 bases, with 11 bases left in between. The germline CDR1 and CDR2 sequences are SGHRS and YFSETQ. The CDR3 contains 13 residues. CDR3 DNA: TGCGCCAGCAGCTTGATCAGAGGCAGCGAGCAGTACTTC. Amino acids: CASSLIRGSEQYF. Variable domain in full (rest from reference TRBV5-1 and TRBJ2-7): KAGVTQTPRYLIKTRGQQVTLSCSPISGHRSVSWYQQTPGQGLQFLFEYFSETQRNKGNFPGRFSGRQFSNSRSEMNVSTLELGDSALYLCASSLIRGSEQYFGPGTRLTVT.

This rearrangement joins TRBV12-3 or TRBV12-4 to TRBJ1-3; TRBD1 matches 7 bases. The CDR3 loop spans 15 amino acids. The ends lost 6 bases at V and 3 bases at J; junction bases unmatched: 8. In nucleotides, the CDR3 is TGTGCCAGCAGCCGTTACAGGGGCGGTGGAAACACCATATATTTT. The encoded protein is CASSRYRGGGNTIYF.

V gene TRBV27 combines with J gene TRBJ1-2, with D perhaps TRBD1 (6 bases). In germline, CDR1 is MNHEY, CDR2 SMNVEV (reference sequence). The CDR3 loop spans 13 amino acids. Trimming pared 3 bases from V and 8 bases from J, leaving 13 bases between. The chain's CDR3 is CASSLSQGGGYTF. CDR3 in DNA: TGTGCCAGCAGTTTGTCACAGGGAGGAGGCTACACCTTC.

J is TRBJ2-7 and V is TRBV24-1; 7 bases map to TRBD1. V lost 3 bases, J lost 3 bases, and 1 base stayed unmatched. Germline V gene sequence: CDR1 KGHDR, CDR2 SFDVKD. The CDR3 loop spans 13 amino acids. Written as DNA, the CDR3 is TGTGCCACCAGTGATGGGACAGACTACGAGCAGTACTTC. Translating gives CATSDGTDYEQYF.

CDR3 loop: CASSQGPQIYTF. For the CDR3, the DNA is TGTGCCAGCAGCCAGGGACCACAGATCTACACCTTC. V is TRBV3-1 and J is TRBJ1-2; maybe TRBD1 (5 bases). Germline CDR1 is LGHDT and CDR2 is YNNKEL (reference sequence). Trimming took off 3 bases at V and 10 bases at J, with 12 bases between the two ends. CDR3 length: 12 amino acids.

The rearrangement joins TRBV6-1 to TRBJ2-6, with D tentatively TRBD1 (6 bases). Germline CDR1 and CDR2: MNHNS and SASEGT. V lost 4 bases and J lost 1, with 11 bases in between. This CDR3 is built from 16 residues. The CDR3 DNA follows: TGTGCCAGCAGTGCGTTAACAGGGTCTGGGGCCAACGTCCTGACTTTC. Protein: CASSALTGSGANVLTF.

The rearrangement joins TRBV4-1 to TRBJ2-3; D not resolved. The length of the CDR3 is 14 residues. The germline gives CDR1 MGHRA, CDR2 YSYEKL. The V end lost 3 bases, the J end lost 5 bases, and 12 bases lay between the germline ends. CDR3 sequence reads: CASSHPSLGDTQYF. CDR3 DNA sequence: TGCGCCAGCAGCCATCCGAGTTTAGGAGATACGCAGTATTTT.